This record looks at one T cell receptor beta chain sequence and its context. The clone's antigen remains unknown. No clone much larger than this one lies a single base away; base qualities are absent. The library was produced with the immunoSEQ multiplex PCR assay. To provide template for TCR sequencing, every sample had RNA extracted and reverse transcribed into cDNA. SuperScript III was used for first-strand cDNA synthesis, primed with a 2:1 mix of oligo-dT and random hexamers. A synthetic immune receptor repertoire was used to gauge amplification bias, and whatever bias remained was removed computationally. The authors processed their data as follows. Raw reads were preprocessed to remove errors, and CDR3 was defined according to IMGT conventions as the region from the conserved cysteine to phenylalanine. Clonality was computed by normalizing Shannon entropy by log2 of the number of productive unique TCRs and subtracting the result from 1. CD4 or CD8 identity of scalp clones was inferred by cross-referencing scalp TCRbeta sequences with sorted blood CD4 and CD8 repertoires. Drawn from immuneACCESS, this table holds only the in-frame rearrangements with V and J called that TCRdb kept. Clones are partly lost; checked studies trace under half to an unresolved V gene and leave the rest unexplained. The V and J calls and clone size are taken from that table; D and trimming were inferred from the DNA. This sample comprises 150,000 or so clones, around 60% of them detected only once. Under 7.5% of the sample is in the top ten clones.

Taken from the germline V gene, the CDR1 and CDR2 loops are SQVTM and ANQGSEA. V lost 6 bases and J lost 3 bases; the stretch between them is 17 bases long. The CDR3 contains 14 residues, cysteine and phenylalanine counted. Only the CDR3 DNA stays, 42 bases, in frame from base 1. This entry is derived from a study of CD8+ T cells in alopecia areata (dated by TCRdb to between 2017 and 2018). In the study overall: Treated patients were enrolled in an open-label pilot trial of oral tofacitinib, 5 to 10 mg twice daily, for moderate-to-severe alopecia areata. Tofacitinib was given for 6 to 18 months, followed by 6 months of follow-up off drug to assess delayed response and recurrence. High-throughput TCRbeta sequencing was used to examine T cell clonal expansion in alopecia areata in both the C3H/HeJ mouse model and human patients. Human TCRbeta sequencing covered scalp tissue and sorted CD4+ and CD8+ peripheral blood T cells from patchy and totalis/universalis alopecia areata patients and healthy controls. Patients on tofacitinib were biopsied at baseline and after 4 and 24 weeks of treatment, and several of the patients also had a later scalp biopsy. Scalp clonality was compared across normal scalp (n=4), patchy alopecia areata scalp (n=8), and alopecia totalis/universalis scalp (n=8). RNA was extracted with the PAXgene miRNA kit for fixed scalp, the miRNeasy kit for PBMCs, and the RNeasy kit for mouse skin. Amplification of TCRbeta CDR3 regions was done by immunoSEQ multiplex PCR using 35 Vbeta forward primers and 13 Jbeta reverse primers. Overall study outcomes, separate from this receptor: Lesional scalp, especially in alopecia totalis/universalis, showed higher clonality and more expanded CD8+ clones than normal scalp, suggesting antigenic drive. Shared TCR sequences between patients were less evident than in mice, which may be partly attributable to HLA diversity in the patient population. Unlike mouse skin, which is dominated by gammadelta T cells, normal human skin has resident alphabeta T cells that are also sequenced, and this complicates analysis of the scalp TCR repertoire.

Taken with the paper, the label for time point translates to: baseline before oral tofacitinib. Lesional scalp punch biopsies and peripheral blood were collected from alopecia areata patients. PBMCs were isolated by density centrifugation and stained for CD3, CD4 and CD8, and CD4+ and CD8+ T cells were sorted on a FACSAria. The sample was CD4+ T cells sorted from blood, taken at week 0. The rearrangement combines TRBV29-1 with TRBJ1-2; the D gene cannot be named for sure. The receptor was derived from a human donor with alopecia areata. The DNA reads as follows: TGCAGCGTCGCCGGCGGGGATAGGGACTATGGCTACACCTTC. This codes for CSVAGGDRDYGYTF.